Shown below are 31 T cell receptor beta chains from a single sample sequenced in a study of blood T cell repertoires in COVID-19. The assay was immunoSEQ multiplex PCR, and TCRdb's table has in-frame clones only and misses some. The data hold roughly 20,000 clones, with 89% observed a single time. Sequenced: peripheral blood. All receptors derive from a human donor with active COVID-19. The donor label of this sample is uncertain.

V and J are TRBV28 and TRBJ2-2, with TRBD2 matching over 11 bases. Trimming removed 5 bases from V and 5 bases from J; junction bases left unmatched: 7. This CDR3 has 16 residues. Germline V gene sequence: CDR1 MDHEN, CDR2 SYDVKM. CDR3 nucleotides: TGTGCCAGCAGTCCATTACTAGCGGGGGCGACCGGGGAGCTGTTTTTT. This gives the protein CASSPLLAGATGELFF.

This chain uses TRBV4-2 with TRBJ1-4; tentative D call: TRBD1 (5 bases). The CDR3 runs 16 residues. Germline V gene sequence: CDR1 LGHNA, CDR2 YNFKEQ. The germline V and J ends were trimmed by 4 bases and 0 bases, with 12 bases remaining between them. The CDR3 nucleotides read TGTGCCAGCAGCCCCTTGACAGTTGCAACTAATGAAAAACTGTTTTTT. Encoded protein: CASSPLTVATNEKLFF.

This clone was observed once. The V and J genes are TRBV7-8 and TRBJ2-5, with a tentative D call TRBD1 (6 bases). CDR3 length: 14 residues. Trimming shortened V by 4 bases and J by 5 bases, and 14 bases separated the two germline ends. Germline lookup yields CDR1 SGHVS and CDR2 FQNEAQ. This CDR3 is CASSSDRLRETQYF. CDR3 nucleotides: TGTGCCAGCAGCTCCGACAGGCTCCGGGAGACCCAGTACTTC.

This chain links TRBV6-1 with TRBJ1-6, with no clear D. The CDR3 length is 15 residues. The V end was cut by 1 base, the J end by 6 bases, with 10 bases between. In germline, CDR1 is MNHNS, CDR2 SASEGT. The CDR3 sequence: CASSEVAAANSPLHF. Here the CDR3 DNA reads TGTGCCAGCAGTGAAGTGGCGGCAGCTAATTCACCCCTCCACTTT.

V and J are TRBV18 and TRBJ2-5; D is undetermined. Trimming shortened V by 0 bases and J by 5 bases, and 7 bases separated the two germline ends. The CDR3 covers 13 residues. Germline V gene lookup returns CDR1 KGHSH and CDR2 LQKENI. The chain's CDR3 is CASSPPFLETQYF. Written as DNA, the CDR3 is TGTGCCAGCTCACCACCGTTCCTCGAGACCCAGTACTTC.

J is TRBJ2-7 and V is TRBV5-1, with no clear D. The V end lost 5 bases, the J end lost 1 base, and 13 bases lay between the germline ends. Per the germline V gene, CDR1 is SGHRS and CDR2 is YFSETQ. The CDR3 runs 14 residues. CDR3 nucleotides: TGCGCCAGCAGGACGACGGCGACTTCCTACGAGCAGTACTTC. This codes for CASRTTATSYEQYF.

This chain uses TRBV27 with TRBJ1-1; 9 nucleotides agree with TRBD1. J was trimmed by 6 bases and V by 9 bases; bases with no gene match: 5. The V gene's germline CDR1 is MNHEY and CDR2 SMNVEV (reference sequence). The CDR3 loop spans 12 amino acids. The CDR3 protein is CASSGQGPEAFF. CDR3 sequence (DNA): TGTGCCAGTTCTGGACAGGGGCCTGAAGCTTTCTTT.

V usage is TRBV6-5 and J usage is TRBJ1-1, with a possible D match to TRBD1 (5 bases). Looked up from germline, CDR1 is MNHEY and CDR2 is SVGAGI. The CDR3 length is 14 residues. V was trimmed by 0 bases and J by 9 bases, leaving 14 bases between them. The CDR3 loop is CASSYSRTSRKAFF. The CDR3 coding sequence is TGTGCCAGCAGTTACTCGAGGACATCCCGGAAAGCTTTCTTT.

V is TRBV4-2 and J is TRBJ1-5; D is possibly TRBD1 (5 bases). The CDR3 covers 15 residues. CDR1 is LGHNA, CDR2 YNFKEQ, per germline. Trimming shortened V by 4 bases and J by 0 bases, and 10 bases separated the two germline ends. The CDR3: CASSPDKLSNQPQHF. In DNA, the CDR3 is TGTGCCAGCAGCCCGGACAAGCTTAGCAATCAGCCCCAGCATTTT.

The chain uses TRBV13 and TRBJ1-5; D perhaps matches TRBD1 (6 bases). Per the germline V gene, CDR1 is PRHDT and CDR2 is FYEKMQ (reference sequence). The V end lost 5 bases, the J end lost 6 bases, and 11 bases lay between the germline ends. CDR3 length: 13 residues. The CDR3 sequence: CASSRAGAQPQHF. DNA for the CDR3: TGTGCCAGCAGCCGGGCGGGGGCTCAGCCCCAGCATTTT.

In its sample, this clone was seen a few times. The chain has TRBV4-3 and TRBJ1-3; maybe TRBD1 (6 bases). Deletions cut 5 bases from V and 2 bases from J, with 10 bases between. CDR1 LGHNA and CDR2 YSLEER come from the germline V gene. CDR3 length: 14 residues. For the CDR3, the DNA is TGCGCCAGCAGCTTTACAGGGACTGGAAACACCATATATTTT. This sequence encodes CASSFTGTGNTIYF.

The gene calls are TRBV13 and TRBJ1-1, with 8 nucleotides matching TRBD1. CDR3 length: 16 residues. The ends lost 7 bases at V and 3 bases at J; junction bases unmatched: 13. CDR1 and CDR2 (germline): PRHDT, FYEKMQ (reference sequence). The CDR3 sequence: CASTTEDRARDTEAFF. In DNA, the CDR3 is TGTGCCAGCACCACCGAGGACAGGGCGAGGGACACTGAAGCTTTCTTT.

The chain links TRBV24-1 to TRBJ2-1; D is perhaps TRBD2 (5 bases). The CDR3 loop spans 17 amino acids. The germline V gene encodes CDR1 KGHDR and CDR2 SFDVKD. Trimming left V 2 bases short and J 0 bases short, with 13 bases between. The CDR3 loop reads CATSDSPGSSSYNEQFF. CDR3 DNA sequence: TGTGCCACCAGTGATTCGCCGGGGTCCTCCTCCTACAATGAGCAGTTCTTC.

The table lists this clone with a few counts. The chain combines TRBV2 with TRBJ1-5, with D uncertain. This CDR3 region has 15 residues. V lost 6 bases and J lost 1, with 13 bases in between. Germline CDR1 SNHLY, CDR2 FYNNEI. The CDR3 loop reads CASRGIAGSNQPQHF. CDR3 nucleotide sequence: TGTGCCAGCAGAGGTATCGCGGGGAGCAATCAGCCCCAGCATTTT.

The rearrangement uses TRBV9 and TRBJ2-7, with 8 nucleotides matching TRBD2. The CDR3 runs 15 residues. Germline V gives CDR1 SGDLS, CDR2 YYNGEE. V trimming: 0 bases; J trimming: 5 bases; junction bases outside the gene matches: 7. In DNA, the CDR3 is TGTGCCAGCAGCGTAGATGCGGGAGGAGGGAACGAGCAGTACTTC. It yields the protein CASSVDAGGGNEQYF.

This chain uses TRBV4-1 with TRBJ1-4; weak D call: TRBD1 (5 bases). This CDR3 comprises 14 residues. Germline V gene sequence: CDR1 MGHRA, CDR2 YSYEKL. The germline V and J ends were trimmed by 4 bases and 7 bases, with 13 bases remaining between them. CDR3 DNA: TGCGCCAGCAGCCGGGGCTGGGGTAGTGAAAAACTGTTTTTT. It is translated as CASSRGWGSEKLFF.

Comment on this clone: The junction differs from germline at one of its ends, possibly a read error. The chain couples TRBV30 to TRBJ2-7; TRBD1 matches 11 bases. The CDR3 covers 12 residues. Germline CDR1 and CDR2: GTSNPN and SVGIG (reference sequence). CDR3 nucleotides: TGTGCCTGGACCCCCGGGACAGGGGGGCCTAACTTC. It is translated as CAWTPGTGGPNF. Variable domain in full (rest from reference TRBV30 and TRBJ2-7): SQTIHQWPATLVQPVGSPLSLECTVEGTSNPNLYWYRQAAGRGLQLLFYSVGIGQISSEVPQNLSASRPQDRQFILSSKKLLLSDSGFYLCAWTPGTGGPNFGPGTRLTVT.

The J gene is TRBJ2-1, the V gene TRBV2; TRBD2 matches 9 bases. The CDR3 is 14 amino acids. The germline V gene has CDR1 SNHLY and CDR2 FYNNEI. V shed 2 bases and J 8 bases; nucleotides not matched to a gene: 4. CDR3 protein: CASSELAGRDEQFF. DNA of the CDR3: TGTGCCAGCAGTGAACTAGCGGGGCGCGATGAGCAGTTCTTC.

The rearrangement uses TRBV5-1 and TRBJ1-2, with D possibly matching TRBD1 (6 bases). Germline CDR1 and CDR2: SGHRS and YFSETQ. V gave up 0 bases and J gave up 2 bases, with 11 bases separating them. This CDR3 comprises 15 residues. Here the CDR3 reads CASSLGGQGNYGYTF. In DNA, the CDR3 is TGCGCCAGCAGCTTGGGGGGACAAGGCAACTATGGCTACACCTTC.

The V gene is TRBV3-1 (or the pseudogene TRBV3-2), the J gene TRBJ1-2; 8 nucleotides match TRBD1. Unmatched junction bases numbered 4, after V lost 0 bases and J lost 7 bases. This CDR3 has 14 residues. Germline assignment: CDR1 LGHDT and CDR2 YNNKEL (reference sequence). CDR3 sequence (DNA): TGTGCCAGCAGCCAAGATCAGGGGGCGGTTGGCTACACCTTC. Residues: CASSQDQGAVGYTF.

The chain recombines TRBV19 with TRBJ2-1; D gene ambiguous. Germline V lookup: CDR1 LNHDA, CDR2 SQIVND (reference sequence). Trimming cost V 7 bases and J 6 bases, with 13 bases left between them. This CDR3 comprises 13 residues. Written as DNA, the CDR3 is TGTGCCAGTAAGAATAGCTTCCCCAATGAGCAGTTCTTC. As protein: CASKNSFPNEQFF.

The genes are TRBV10-3 and TRBJ2-1, with TRBD2 matching over 13 bases. CDR1 and CDR2 from the germline V gene are ENHRY and SYGVKD. The CDR3 runs 13 residues. CDR3 sequence reads: CAIPTSGGGQQFF. DNA for the CDR3: TGTGCAATCCCCACTAGCGGGGGGGGGCAGCAGTTCTTC.

V is TRBV11-2 and J is TRBJ2-4; 8 positions agree with TRBD1. Germline CDR1 reads SGHAT; CDR2 reads FQNNGV. Trimming cost V 5 bases and J 7 bases; bases outside gene matches: 4. CDR3 length equals 13 residues. The CDR3 loop reads CASSPNRGNIQYF. CDR3 DNA: TGTGCCAGCAGCCCAAACAGGGGGAACATTCAGTACTTC.

This chain uses TRBV4-1 with TRBJ2-3, with 14 bases matching TRBD2. The CDR3 sequence is 18 residues long. Germline trimming cut 4 bases from V and 5 bases from J; bases unmatched to any gene: 11. The germline V gene encodes CDR1 MGHRA and CDR2 YSYEKL. The CDR3 nucleotides are TGCGCCAGCAGCCCCGGGACTAGCGGGGGCCTCGTTGTAGATACGCAGTATTTT. Protein sequence: CASSPGTSGGLVVDTQYF.

In this sample, this clone turned up once. The chain combines TRBV29-1 with TRBJ2-1; weak D call: TRBD1 (6 bases). The CDR3 is 15 amino acids. The germline V gene encodes CDR1 SQVTM and CDR2 ANQGSEA. Trimming stripped 3 bases from V and 3 bases from J, with 15 bases between. CDR3 nucleotide sequence: TGCAGCGTTGAGGGGGCCTCTGCCAGCTACAATGAGCAGTTCTTC. Its translation is CSVEGASASYNEQFF.

This clone appeared once. The chain has TRBV7-9 and TRBJ2-1; TRBD2 might be the D (6 bases). Looked up from germline, CDR1 is SEHNR and CDR2 is FQNEAQ (reference sequence). The CDR3 sequence is 14 residues long. The germline V and J ends were trimmed by 3 bases and 7 bases, with 13 bases remaining between them. The CDR3 DNA reads as TGTGCCAGCAGCTTGTCCGGGAGAATGAATGAGCAGTTCTTC. This codes for CASSLSGRMNEQFF. The whole variable domain, filled in from reference TRBV7-9 and TRBJ2-1, reads DTGVSQNPRHKITKRGQNVTFRCDPISEHNRLYWYRQTLGQGPEFLTYFQNEAQLEKSRLLSDRFSAERPKGSFSTLEIQRTEQGDSAMYLCASSLSGRMNEQFFGPGTRLTVL.

The chain is built from TRBV6-5 and TRBJ2-7; TRBD1 might be the D (5 bases). CDR1 is MNHEY and CDR2 is SVGAGI in the germline V gene. The CDR3 length is 13 residues. Deletions cut 6 bases from V and 3 bases from J, with 12 bases between. The CDR3 DNA reads TGTGCCAGCAGGGCAGGGCTAATCTACGAGCAGTACTTC. It yields the protein CASRAGLIYEQYF.

This chain links TRBV18 with TRBJ2-3; D remains ambiguous. Trimming took off 4 bases at V and 10 bases at J, with 12 bases between the two ends. The length of the CDR3 is 12 residues. The germline gives CDR1 KGHSH, CDR2 LQKENI. CDR3 in DNA: TGTGCCAGCTCACACTACGAGAGTCCGCAGTATTTT. Residues: CASSHYESPQYF.

V gene TRBV3-1 (or the pseudogene TRBV3-2) combines with J gene TRBJ2-3, with TRBD2 identical over 7 bases. Looked up from germline, CDR1 is LGHDT and CDR2 is YNNKEL (reference sequence). Unmatched junction bases numbered 11, after V lost 2 bases and J lost 3 bases. The CDR3 runs to 17 residues. CDR3 loop: CASSQPRGLYGTDTQYF. For the CDR3, the DNA is TGTGCCAGCAGCCAACCTAGGGGACTATACGGGACAGATACGCAGTATTTT.

About this clone itself: Other nucleotide sequences in the sample specify the same CDR3. This sequence joins TRBV7-9 and TRBJ2-1, with D perhaps matching TRBD1 (6 bases). The CDR3 contains 14 residues. CDR1 is SEHNR, CDR2 FQNEAQ, per germline (reference sequence). Trimming removed 2 bases from V and 5 bases from J, with 10 bases in between. The CDR3 DNA sequence: TGTGCCAGCAGCTTAACACAGGGTGACAATGAGCAGTTCTTC. Protein sequence: CASSLTQGDNEQFF.

The chain uses TRBV29-1 and TRBJ2-1; D gene unclear. In germline, CDR1 is SQVTM, CDR2 ANQGSEA. The length of the CDR3 is 12 residues. With 3 bases removed from V and 7 bases from J, the gap between germline ends came to 10 bases. The CDR3 region has the DNA TGCAGCGTTGAGTCCGGGTCGAATGAGCAGTTCTTC. It codes for CSVESGSNEQFF.